These 29 T cell receptor beta chains were sequenced from one sample in a study of T cells in Graves' hyperthyroidism and ophthalmopathy. The investigators amplified TCR beta CDR3 regions from RNA transcripts. HTBI primers were the set used in a first-round RT-PCR of the TCR CDR3. TCRdb processed the multiplex PCR reads anew with MiXCR; each CDR3 protein has one entry. The sample consists of around 340,000 distinct CDR3 sequences, about a sixth of them appearing once. Sample: blood. These receptors all stem from a woman aged 30 to 39 with Graves' hyperthyroidism that later progressed to Graves' ophthalmopathy.

This clonotype was recorded many times. In DNA form, the CDR3 reads TGTGCCAGCAGTTACTCTATGGGGGGCGCGGATGGCTACACCTTC. This sequence encodes CASSYSMGGADGYTF. This rearrangement joins TRBV6-2 or TRBV6-3 to TRBJ1-2; D possibly corresponds to TRBD1 (6 bases). The CDR3 is 15 residues long. CDR1 MNHEY and CDR2 SVGEGT come from the germline V gene. With 0 bases removed from V and 6 bases from J, the gap between germline ends came to 14 bases.

Concerning this clonotype: This likely comes from a read error, as the CDR3 has no conserved phenylalanine or tryptophan at its end. The DNA is omitted, as the CDR3 cannot be located on it reliably, and the CDR3 follows TCRdb's listing. The chain uses TRBV18 and TRBJ2-6; TRBD1, as called in the table, went unchecked against the DNA. Inclusive of both ends, the CDR3 amounts to 17 amino acids. Germline V gives CDR1 KGHSH, CDR2 LQKENI. This chain's CDR3 is CASSPVRGRAGANVRTL.

This clonotype occurred many times. The rearrangement links TRBV27 to TRBJ1-1; no definite D call. Germline lookup yields CDR1 MNHEY and CDR2 SMNVEV (reference sequence). Trimming pared 2 bases from V and 3 bases from J, leaving 7 bases between. The CDR3 has 13 amino acids. CDR3 sequence (DNA): TGTGCCAGCAGTTTAGGACCCCACACTGAAGCTTTCTTT. Translation gives CASSLGPHTEAFF.

This clonotype was picked up many times. The rearrangement joins TRBV28 to TRBJ1-4; possible D gene TRBD1, 6 bases. Per germline, CDR1 MDHEN and CDR2 SYDVKM. The CDR3 is 15 residues long. The ends were cut back, 5 bases at V and 7 bases at J, with 17 bases in the middle. The CDR3 loop is CASSVMQGFGEKLFF. The CDR3 DNA reads as TGTGCCAGCAGTGTAATGCAGGGGTTTGGTGAAAAACTGTTTTTT. The full variable domain, rest sourced from reference TRBV28 and TRBJ1-4, is DVKVTQSSRYLVKRTGEKVFLECVQDMDHENMFWYRQDPGLGLRLIYFSYDVKMKEKGDIPEGYSVSREKKERFSLILESASTNQTSMYLCASSVMQGFGEKLFFGSGTQLSVL.

Only a few counts were recorded for this clonotype. The chain couples TRBV19 to TRBJ1-5, with TRBD1 as a possible D gene (6 bases). V gave up 8 bases and J gave up 2 bases, with 19 bases separating them. This CDR3 is built from 16 residues. Germline CDR1 reads LNHDA; CDR2 reads SQIVND (reference sequence). CDR3 loop: CASQGEGRGGNQPQHF. The DNA for the CDR3 is TGTGCCAGTCAGGGAGAGGGCAGGGGAGGCAATCAGCCCCAGCATTTT.

This clonotype was counted many times. At one end the junction does not follow the germline gene, possibly because of a read error. The rearrangement uses TRBV20-1 and TRBJ1-6, with D tentatively TRBD1 (5 bases). CDR3 length: 15 residues. The germline V gene encodes CDR1 DFQATT and CDR2 SNEGSKA (reference sequence). The CDR3 DNA follows: TGCAGTGCTCGAGAACAGGTCTCCTATAATTCACCCCTCCACTTT. Protein sequence: CSAREQVSYNSPLHF.

This clonotype has ten or more counts. The rearrangement joins TRBV7-2 to TRBJ2-1; the D is unclear. The CDR3 covers 17 residues. V shed 1 base and J shed 0 bases, with 13 bases lying between them. Per the germline V gene, CDR1 is SGHTA and CDR2 is FQGNSA. CDR3 in DNA: TGTGCCAGCAGCTTAGACTCAGCTAGATCCTCCTACAATGAGCAGTTCTTC. Residues: CASSLDSARSSYNEQFF.

The chain couples TRBV20-1 to TRBJ2-7; weak D call: TRBD1 (6 bases). Trimming pared 0 bases from V and 0 bases from J, leaving 15 bases between. The V gene's germline CDR1 is DFQATT and CDR2 SNEGSKA (reference sequence). This CDR3 region has 16 residues. The CDR3 spells CSARDYTQGHSYEQYF. The DNA of the CDR3 is TGCAGTGCTAGAGATTACACGCAGGGGCACTCCTACGAGCAGTACTTC.

This clonotype was recorded at least ten times. The chain has TRBV27 and TRBJ1-1; TRBD1 might be the D (6 bases). The CDR3 consists of 14 residues. Germline V gives CDR1 MNHEY, CDR2 SMNVEV (reference sequence). Trimming left V 6 bases short and J 3 bases short, with 14 bases between. This chain's CDR3 is CASSLRGGYTEAFF. CDR3 nucleotides: TGTGCCAGCAGCCTACGGGGGGGCTACACTGAAGCTTTCTTT.

This clonotype came up many times. The gene calls are TRBV20-1 and TRBJ1-1; D is perhaps TRBD1 (5 bases). The germline V gene encodes CDR1 DFQATT and CDR2 SNEGSKA (reference sequence). The germline V and J ends were trimmed by 0 bases and 1 base, with 9 bases remaining between them. The CDR3 consists of 14 residues. CDR3 bases: TGCAGTGCTAGAGATTTTACAGGGAACACTGAAGCTTTCTTT. Its translation is CSARDFTGNTEAFF.

This clonotype was found a few times. This rearrangement joins TRBV18 to TRBJ1-1; TRBD1 is a possible D gene (5 bases). Trimming took 5 bases from V and 1 from J, leaving 14 bases between them. Germline V gene data show CDR1 as KGHSH and CDR2 as LQKENI. The CDR3 runs to 15 residues. The CDR3 DNA reads TGTGCCAGCTCAGGGGGGGACCAAGGGAACACTGAAGCTTTCTTT. This sequence encodes CASSGGDQGNTEAFF.

This clonotype was recorded many times. The V call is TRBV20-1, the J call TRBJ2-1; D uncertain. The V gene's germline CDR1 is DFQATT and CDR2 SNEGSKA (reference sequence). V was trimmed by 5 bases and J by 2 bases, leaving 13 bases between them. The CDR3 sequence is 14 residues long. DNA for the CDR3: TGCAGTGCTCCCCCCCTTGAACCCTACAATGAGCAGTTCTTC. Translating gives CSAPPLEPYNEQFF.

This clonotype appeared many times. The rearrangement joins TRBV5-1 to TRBJ2-2; no firm D call. The CDR3 contains 15 residues. Germline V gene data show CDR1 as SGHRS and CDR2 as YFSETQ. Trimming took off 1 base at V and 1 base at J, with 8 bases between the two ends. The CDR3 nucleotides are TGCGCCAGCAGCTTGTCGGCCGGGAACACCGGGGAGCTGTTTTTT. Protein sequence: CASSLSAGNTGELFF. Supplemented by reference TRBV5-1 and TRBJ2-2, the full variable domain reads KAGVTQTPRYLIKTRGQQVTLSCSPISGHRSVSWYQQTPGQGLQFLFEYFSETQRNKGNFPGRFSGRQFSNSRSEMNVSTLELGDSALYLCASSLSAGNTGELFFGEGSRLTVL.

The V gene is TRBV30, the J gene TRBJ2-7; D not resolved. The CDR3 is 15 residues long. Germline V lookup: CDR1 GTSNPN, CDR2 SVGIG (reference sequence). Trimming stripped 2 bases from V and 3 bases from J, with 17 bases between. The CDR3 region is CAWSFFSGPDYEQYF. As DNA, the CDR3 is TGTGCCTGGAGTTTTTTCAGTGGGCCTGACTACGAGCAGTACTTC.

Comment on this clonotype: A read error is possible here, since a much larger clone lies one base away. The CDR3 DNA is TGTGCCAGCAGTTTTTATGGCGGAGGCGGCAATCAGCCCCAGCATTTT. Translating it yields CASSFYGGGGNQPQHF. V gene TRBV28 combines with J gene TRBJ1-5; D is uncertain. This CDR3 region has 16 residues. V lost 3 bases and J 2 bases, leaving 14 bases between the germline ends. CDR1 is MDHEN, CDR2 SYDVKM, per germline.

This clonotype came up a few times. Germline and junction disagree at one end, which may indicate a read error. The chain links TRBV2 to TRBJ2-4; no clear D. CDR3 length equals 13 residues. Germline V CDR1 and CDR2: SNHLY, FYNNEI. CDR3 in amino acids: CAGSDRKANIQYF. The CDR3 DNA sequence: TGTGCCGGCAGTGATAGGAAGGCAAACATTCAGTACTTC.

The genes are TRBV5-5 and TRBJ1-2; D not certain. The germline V gene has CDR1 SGHKS and CDR2 YYEKEE (reference sequence). This CDR3 spans 14 amino acids. Trimming cost V 0 bases and J 0 bases, with 6 bases left between them. CDR3: CASSLDSPNYGYTF. The CDR3 coding sequence is TGTGCCAGCAGCTTGGACAGCCCTAACTATGGCTACACCTTC.

Ten or more counts support this clonotype. The CDR3 nucleotides read TGTGCCAGCAGTCCGGGGGGGTCGGGTCAGCCCCAGCATTTT. Translation gives CASSPGGSGQPQHF. V is TRBV7-9 and J is TRBJ1-5, with D perhaps TRBD1 (5 bases). Trimming shortened V by 6 bases and J by 6 bases, and 15 bases separated the two germline ends. The CDR3 extends over 14 amino acids. CDR1 and CDR2 from the germline V gene are SEHNR and FQNEAQ (reference sequence).

The sample holds many counts of this clonotype. At one end, the junction sequence differs from germline, possibly due to a read error. This chain connects TRBV5-1 to TRBJ2-1; D gene unclear. Germline V CDR1 and CDR2: SGHRS, YFSETQ. The CDR3 sequence is 13 residues long. As DNA, the CDR3 is TGTGCCAGCAGCTTGGGTGGGTACAATGAGCAGTTCTTC. Its translation is CASSLGGYNEQFF.

This clonotype has at least ten counts. V usage is TRBV20-1 and J usage is TRBJ2-5, with D tentatively TRBD1 or TRBD2 (5 bases each). The V end was cut by 6 bases, the J end by 0 bases, with 23 bases between. CDR1 DFQATT and CDR2 SNEGSKA come from the germline V gene (reference sequence). The CDR3 has 17 residues. This chain's CDR3 is CSARQNRQQGHQETQYF. CDR3 coding DNA: TGCAGTGCGAGACAGAATCGGCAGCAGGGACACCAAGAGACCCAGTACTTC.

The chain employs TRBV19 and TRBJ2-7; D is unresolved. This CDR3 comprises 14 residues. CDR1 is LNHDA and CDR2 is SQIVND in the germline V gene (reference sequence). Trimming took 1 base from V and 4 from J, leaving 11 bases between them. Here the CDR3 DNA reads TGTGCCAGTAGTATAGTTCCACAGAGTTACGAGCAGTACTTC. It is translated as CASSIVPQSYEQYF.

This chain connects TRBV28 to TRBJ1-1; 7 positions agree with TRBD1. This CDR3 region has 15 residues. CDR1 and CDR2 (germline): MDHEN, SYDVKM. The V gene end was trimmed by 5 bases and the J gene end by 5 bases; junction bases not matched to a gene: 11. The CDR3 spells CASSPVTGIGTEAFF. The CDR3 nucleotides read TGTGCCAGCAGTCCGGTGACAGGGATCGGGACTGAAGCTTTCTTT.

The chain recombines TRBV5-6 with TRBJ1-1; D is unclear. CDR3 length: 16 residues. Germline CDR1 is SGHDT and CDR2 is YYEEEE. V dropped 2 bases and J dropped 5 bases, with 19 bases sitting between them. The CDR3 DNA is TGTGCCAGCAGCTTCTCAGGTTATCTACGGAGTACTGAAGCTTTCTTT. This codes for CASSFSGYLRSTEAFF. Full variable domain (rest looked up from reference TRBV5-6 and TRBJ1-1): DAGVTQSPTHLIKTRGQQVTLRCSPKSGHDTVSWYQQALGQGPQFIFQYYEEEERQRGNFPDRFSGHQFPNYSSELNVNALLLGDSALYLCASSFSGYLRSTEAFFGQGTRLTVV.

In its sample, this clonotype was seen many times. This chain joins TRBV18 and TRBJ1-3; D remains unclear. The CDR3 is 17 residues long. V was pared by 4 bases and J by 0 bases, with 16 bases between. Germline V lookup: CDR1 KGHSH, CDR2 LQKENI. CDR3: CASSQVRTSDSGNTIYF. The CDR3 coding sequence is TGTGCCAGCTCACAAGTCAGGACGTCTGACTCTGGAAACACCATATATTTT.

Concerning this clonotype itself: This may be a read error, as it is one base from a much larger clone. This sequence joins TRBV6-1 and TRBJ2-5; D not resolved. The CDR3 has 15 amino acids. Germline lookup yields CDR1 MNHNS and CDR2 SASEGT. This CDR3 reads CASNSLPREEETQHF. The CDR3 nucleotides read TGTGCCAGCAATAGCCTTCCACGTGAGGAAGAGACCCAGCACTTC.

This chain connects TRBV10-1 to TRBJ2-1; 8 nucleotides match TRBD2. The CDR3 is 15 amino acids. CDR1 and CDR2 from the germline V gene are WNHNN and SYGVQD (reference sequence). V was pared by 0 bases and J by 6 bases, with 4 bases of the junction left unmatched. The CDR3 bases are TGCGCCAGCAGTGAGTCCAGCGGGAGTATCAATGAGCAGTTCTTC. Residues: CASSESSGSINEQFF.

This clonotype occurred many times. The rearrangement uses TRBV2 and TRBJ2-2; D is perhaps TRBD1 (6 bases). The CDR3 is made up of 15 amino acids. Germline CDR1 SNHLY, CDR2 FYNNEI. V dropped 6 bases and J dropped 1 base, with 12 bases sitting between them. The CDR3 region is CASSLDSGNTGELFF. DNA for the CDR3: TGTGCCAGCAGCTTGGACAGTGGGAACACCGGGGAGCTGTTTTTT.

Turning to this clonotype: Germline and junction disagree at one end, which may indicate a read error. Written as DNA, the CDR3 is TGTGCTAGCAGCCCTACAGGGGTCGAGGCGACCCAGTACTTC. Encoded protein: CASSPTGVEATQYF. The rearrangement joins TRBV7-7 to TRBJ2-5, with 7 bases aligning to TRBD1. The CDR3 runs 14 residues. Germline values: CDR1 SSHAT, CDR2 FNYEAQ (reference sequence).

The rearrangement uses TRBV29-1 and TRBJ2-7, with D perhaps given as TRBD1 or TRBD2 (5 bases each). The germline V and J ends were trimmed by 4 bases and 3 bases, with 13 bases remaining between them. CDR3 length: 13 residues. In germline, CDR1 is SQVTM, CDR2 ANQGSEA. The chain's CDR3 is CSVAGPGNYEQYF. Here the CDR3 DNA reads TGCAGCGTTGCGGGGCCGGGCAACTACGAGCAGTACTTC.